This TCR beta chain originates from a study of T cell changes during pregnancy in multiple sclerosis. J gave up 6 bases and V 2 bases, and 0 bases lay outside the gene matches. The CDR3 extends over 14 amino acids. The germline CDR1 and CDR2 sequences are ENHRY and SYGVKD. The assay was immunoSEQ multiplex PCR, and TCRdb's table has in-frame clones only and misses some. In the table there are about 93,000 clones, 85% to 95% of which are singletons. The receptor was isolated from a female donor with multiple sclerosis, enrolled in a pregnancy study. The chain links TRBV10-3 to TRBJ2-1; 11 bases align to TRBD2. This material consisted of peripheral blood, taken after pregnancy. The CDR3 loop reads CAISETSGSNEQFF. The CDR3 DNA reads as TGTGCCATCAGTGAGACTAGCGGGAGCAATGAGCAGTTCTTC.